The 11 T cell receptor beta chains in this list originate from one sample, sequenced in a study of shared clonotypes between healthy human individuals. This table comes from immunoSEQ multiplex PCR, and its TCRdb copy is limited to in-frame clones, with some not included. This table holds under 600,000 clones, roughly 98% found once. Naive-designated CD8 cells lacked CD45RO, were positively enriched for CCR7, and omitted terminally differentiated effector memory CD45RA+ cells. The sample comprised naive CD8+ T cells sorted from blood. Every receptor here comes from a man aged 25 to 40 in good health.

The V gene is TRBV2, the J gene TRBJ2-7, with D perhaps assigned TRBD1 or TRBD2 (5 bases each). This CDR3 is built from 16 residues. Trimming removed 7 bases at V and 5 bases at J, with 24 bases between. Germline V gene lookup returns CDR1 SNHLY and CDR2 FYNNEI. For the CDR3, the DNA is TGTGCCAGCACGGACTTCCCAGGGCAGAGGGGAAACGAGCAGTACTTC. Translating it yields CASTDFPGQRGNEQYF.

A remark on this clone: Other DNA sequences of this sample code for an identical CDR3. CDR3 in amino acids: CASSPPTDRNTEAFF. Here the CDR3 DNA reads TGTGCCAGCTCACCACCCACAGACAGGAACACTGAAGCTTTCTTT. V and J are TRBV18 and TRBJ1-1; the D gene is possibly TRBD1 (5 bases). The CDR3 consists of 15 residues. CDR1 and CDR2 from the germline V gene are KGHSH and LQKENI. Trimming took off 0 bases at V and 1 base at J, with 9 bases between the two ends.

V and J are TRBV28 and TRBJ2-7; no clear D gene. Trimming took 1 base from V and 4 from J, leaving 14 bases between them. Germline values: CDR1 MDHEN, CDR2 SYDVKM. The CDR3 covers 15 residues. CDR3 sequence: CASSLFGLERYEQYF. CDR3 bases: TGTGCCAGCAGTTTATTCGGGCTAGAAAGATACGAGCAGTACTTC.

This chain uses TRBV5-6 with TRBJ2-1; 7 bases agree with TRBD2. Germline CDR1 SGHDT, CDR2 YYEEEE. The length of the CDR3 is 15 residues. V lost 0 bases and J lost 4; bases outside the gene matches: 4. The CDR3 loop is CASSLGAGRYNEQFF. DNA for the CDR3: TGTGCCAGCAGCTTGGGAGCGGGAAGGTACAATGAGCAGTTCTTC.

The chain recombines TRBV4-3 with TRBJ2-2; D possibly corresponds to TRBD2 (6 bases). The V end was cut by 0 bases, the J end by 7 bases, with 9 bases between. In germline, CDR1 is LGHNA, CDR2 YSLEER. CDR3 size: 14 residues. DNA for the CDR3: TGCGCCAGCAGCCAAGACAGGACTATCGGGGAGCTGTTTTTT. Translated: CASSQDRTIGELFF.

V is TRBV5-5 and J is TRBJ2-7; D not certain. The V and J ends lost 0 bases and 3 bases respectively, with 10 bases between them. The CDR3 is 14 residues long. The germline V gene encodes CDR1 SGHKS and CDR2 YYEKEE (reference sequence). CDR3 sequence: CASSLEGDYYEQYF. For the CDR3, the DNA is TGTGCCAGCAGCTTGGAAGGAGATTACTACGAGCAGTACTTC. Drawing the rest from reference TRBV5-5 and TRBJ2-7, the complete variable domain is DAGVTQSPTHLIKTRGQQVTLRCSPISGHKSVSWYQQVLGQGPQFIFQYYEKEERGRGNFPDRFSARQFPNYSSELNVNALLLGDSALYLCASSLEGDYYEQYFGPGTRLTVT.

V usage is TRBV7-2 and J usage is TRBJ2-1; 13 bases are a match to TRBD2. J was trimmed by 4 bases and V by 3 bases; bases with no gene match: 9. This CDR3 spans 18 amino acids. CDR1 and CDR2 from the germline V gene are SGHTA and FQGNSA. The CDR3 coding sequence is TGTGCCAGCAGCTTCCCTAGGACTAGCGGGAGTACGTACAATGAGCAGTTCTTC. Its protein is CASSFPRTSGSTYNEQFF.

The genes are TRBV6-1 and TRBJ1-1, with D uncertain. There are 15 residues in the CDR3. Germline CDR1 reads MNHNS; CDR2 reads SASEGT. V was pared by 3 bases and J by 0 bases, with 11 bases between. The CDR3 DNA reads TGTGCCAGCAGTGATGGACTATACTTGAACACTGAAGCTTTCTTT. Amino acid sequence: CASSDGLYLNTEAFF.

The chain links TRBV4-1 to TRBJ1-1, with a possible D match to TRBD1 (6 bases). Germline-derived CDR1 and CDR2 are MGHRA and YSYEKL. The V and J ends lost 4 bases and 7 bases respectively, with 16 bases between them. The CDR3 sequence is 14 residues long. The CDR3 DNA reads as TGCGCCAGCAGCCCGCGTTGGGGGGCGGGTGAAGCTTTCTTT. Residues: CASSPRWGAGEAFF.

The chain joins TRBV7-9 to TRBJ2-1; D tentatively reads TRBD1 or TRBD2 (5 bases each). This CDR3 is 15 amino acids long. Germline CDR1 and CDR2: SEHNR and FQNEAQ (reference sequence). V lost 0 bases and J 2 bases, leaving 8 bases between the germline ends. The CDR3 region is CASSLAGTTYNEQFF. The CDR3 DNA reads as TGTGCCAGCAGCTTAGCGGGGACCACCTACAATGAGCAGTTCTTC.

This rearrangement joins TRBV11-2 to TRBJ2-7; TRBD2 aligns across 14 bases. The CDR3 has 15 amino acids. J gave up 3 bases and V 5 bases, and 3 bases lay outside the gene matches. CDR1 and CDR2 from the germline V gene are SGHAT and FQNNGV. CDR3 coding DNA: TGTGCCAGCAGCCAGGGACTAGCGGGAGTCTACGAGCAGTACTTC. This translates into CASSQGLAGVYEQYF.